This T cell receptor beta chain was profiled in a study of T cells after yellow fever vaccination. Study conclusions and caveats: Just a small share of clonotypes turned up in the CD4 compartment as well as the CD8 compartment. Weaker, the secondary response peaked sooner, at day 5 versus 15.

This clonotype has only a few counts. Its antigen is as yet unknown. TCRdb itself ran the 5' RACE reads through MiXCR, one entry per CDR3 protein. The table lists about 510,000 distinct CDR3 sequences, around a fifth of them singletons. Sample: PBMCs, taken about 20 days after the first yellow fever vaccination. The clonotype was recovered from a man younger than 35 who received the YFV17D yellow fever vaccine.

The CDR3 bases are TGCGCCAGCAGCCAAGTTGGGGGCCTTAGGGAGACCCAGTACTTC. As protein: CASSQVGGLRETQYF. The chain carries TRBV4-3 and TRBJ2-5; possible D gene TRBD1, 6 bases. Germline values: CDR1 LGHNA, CDR2 YSLEER. The CDR3 length is 15 residues. Trimming stripped 1 base from V and 5 bases from J, with 14 bases between.